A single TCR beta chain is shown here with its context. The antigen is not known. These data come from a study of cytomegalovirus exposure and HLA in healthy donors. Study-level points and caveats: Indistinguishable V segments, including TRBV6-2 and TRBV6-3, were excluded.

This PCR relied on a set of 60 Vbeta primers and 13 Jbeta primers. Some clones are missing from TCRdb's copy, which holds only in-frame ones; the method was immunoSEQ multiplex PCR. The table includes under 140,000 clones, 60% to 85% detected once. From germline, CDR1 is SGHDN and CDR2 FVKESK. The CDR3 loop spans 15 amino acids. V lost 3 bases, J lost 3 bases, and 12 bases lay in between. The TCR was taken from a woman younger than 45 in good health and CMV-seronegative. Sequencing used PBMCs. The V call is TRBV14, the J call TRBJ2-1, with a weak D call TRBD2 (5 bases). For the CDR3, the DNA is TGTGCCAGCAGCCACGACCTAGACTACTACAATGAGCAGTTCTTC. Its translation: CASSHDLDYYNEQFF.